Below, 26 T cell receptor beta chains from the same sample are listed, as sequenced in a study of blood T cell repertoires in COVID-19. The method was immunoSEQ multiplex PCR; TCRdb's version includes in-frame clones alone and lacks a portion of them. The repertoire holds 70,000 to 90,000 clones, with around four fifths as singletons. Sequencing input: peripheral blood. Receptors were obtained from a woman over 75 with acute or convalescent COVID-19.

The V and J genes are TRBV11-2 and TRBJ2-2, with 10 positions matching TRBD2. With 0 bases clipped from V and 6 bases from J, the junction kept 7 bases outside the gene matches. The germline CDR1 and CDR2 sequences are SGHAT and FQNNGV. This CDR3 region has 17 residues. CDR3 sequence: CASSLDPAGGPSGELFF. The CDR3 DNA reads as TGTGCCAGCAGCTTAGACCCAGCGGGAGGGCCCTCCGGGGAGCTGTTTTTT.

The chain has TRBV25-1 and TRBJ1-3; perhaps TRBD1 as D (6 bases). The ends were cut back, 4 bases at V and 0 bases at J, with 16 bases in the middle. The V gene's germline CDR1 is MGHDK and CDR2 SYGVNS. This CDR3 has 17 residues. CDR3 amino acids: CASSASGTPFSGNTIYF. CDR3 nucleotide sequence: TGTGCCAGCAGTGCCTCCGGGACACCCTTCTCTGGAAACACCATATATTTT. The full variable domain, completed using reference TRBV25-1 and TRBJ1-3, is EADIYQTPRYLVIGTGKKITLECSQTMGHDKMYWYQQDPGMELHLIHYSYGVNSTEKGDLSSESTVSRIRTEHFPLTLESARPSHTSQYLCASSASGTPFSGNTIYFGEGSWLTVV.

This clone was recorded once. The chain employs TRBV6-2 or TRBV6-3 and TRBJ2-1; TRBD2 matches 11 bases. Germline V gene data show CDR1 as MNHEY and CDR2 as SVGEGT. Trimming took 0 bases from V and 4 from J; bases not matched to a gene: 8. The CDR3 has 18 residues. The chain's CDR3 is CASSYSLMGLAEYNEQFF. The CDR3 DNA reads TGTGCCAGCAGTTACTCTCTTATGGGACTAGCGGAATACAATGAGCAGTTCTTC.

This chain uses TRBV5-1 with TRBJ1-1; D may be TRBD1 (6 bases). CDR3 length: 13 residues. Deletions cut 3 bases from V and 3 bases from J, with 9 bases between. CDR1 and CDR2 (germline): SGHRS, YFSETQ. The CDR3 DNA is TGCGCCAGCAGCTCCCGACAGGACACTGAAGCTTTCTTT. As protein: CASSSRQDTEAFF.

The chain links TRBV19 to TRBJ1-3; tentatively, D is TRBD1 (5 bases). Germline V gene sequence: CDR1 LNHDA, CDR2 SQIVND (reference sequence). This CDR3 has 14 amino acids. The V gene lost 6 bases and the J gene lost 4 bases, with 13 bases spanning the gap. The CDR3 sequence: CASRAGRLGNTIYF. CDR3 in DNA: TGTGCCAGTAGAGCGGGACGCCTGGGAAACACCATATATTTT.

This sequence joins TRBV5-6 and TRBJ1-5, with D tentatively TRBD1 (6 bases). Trimming removed 0 bases at V and 1 base at J, with 14 bases between. Germline V CDR1 and CDR2: SGHDT, YYEEEE. The CDR3 is 17 residues long. For the CDR3, the DNA is TGTGCCAGCAGCTTGGGGGGCGGGGGCGGAAGCAATCAGCCCCAGCATTTT. It translates to CASSLGGGGGSNQPQHF.

For this clone: At the DNA level, this CDR3 is encoded by other sequences in the same sample as well. The genes are TRBV9 and TRBJ2-1, with TRBD2 as a possible D gene (5 bases). Per germline, CDR1 SGDLS and CDR2 YYNGEE. V lost 0 bases and J 0 bases, leaving 7 bases between the germline ends. This CDR3 region has 15 residues. CDR3 nucleotides: TGTGCCAGCAGCGTAGGGAGCGGCTCCTACAATGAGCAGTTCTTC. Translating it yields CASSVGSGSYNEQFF.

Of note for this clone: This sample includes further DNA sequences coding for the same CDR3. The chain couples TRBV12-3 or TRBV12-4 to TRBJ2-7; D uncertain. This CDR3 is 11 amino acids long. The ends were cut back, 4 bases at V and 4 bases at J, with 5 bases in the middle. The CDR3 DNA reads as TGTGCCAGCAGTTCGGGTTACGAGCAGTACTTC. Protein product: CASSSGYEQYF.

The gene calls are TRBV4-1 and TRBJ2-7; possibly TRBD1 for D (5 bases). The CDR3 covers 16 residues. The V end lost 0 bases, the J end lost 2 bases, and 14 bases lay between the germline ends. CDR1 and CDR2 (germline): MGHRA, YSYEKL. CDR3 loop: CASSQEFRALTYEQYF. CDR3 sequence (DNA): TGCGCCAGCAGCCAAGAGTTCAGGGCCTTAACCTACGAGCAGTACTTC.

This clone has a handful of counts. This chain connects TRBV5-1 to TRBJ1-6; 8 bases line up with TRBD1. The CDR3 totals 15 residues. With V trimmed by 4 bases and J by 10 bases, 10 bases remained unmatched. From germline, CDR1 is SGHRS and CDR2 YFSETQ. CDR3 protein: CASSQQDRGQSPLHF. CDR3 in DNA: TGCGCCAGCAGCCAACAAGACAGGGGACAGTCACCCCTCCACTTT.

This chain connects TRBV18 to TRBJ2-3; 9 nucleotides line up with TRBD2. V shed 3 bases, J shed 3 bases, and the junction held 7 bases outside the gene matches. The CDR3 sequence is 16 residues long. Looked up from germline, CDR1 is KGHSH and CDR2 is LQKENI. The CDR3 DNA sequence: TGTGCCAGCTCACCTCTAAGCGGGGGGAGGACAGATACGCAGTATTTT. Translating gives CASSPLSGGRTDTQYF.

The chain has TRBV11-2 and TRBJ2-7; no definite D call. The CDR3 is made up of 14 amino acids. CDR1 and CDR2 (germline): SGHAT, FQNNGV. Trimming removed 1 base at V and 2 bases at J, with 9 bases between. CDR3 in amino acids: CASSLGHRAYEQYF. In DNA form, the CDR3 reads TGTGCCAGCAGCTTAGGGCACCGTGCCTACGAGCAGTACTTC.

This chain uses TRBV7-2 with TRBJ2-7, with 10 bases matching TRBD2. This CDR3 is built from 13 residues. With 9 bases clipped from V and 0 bases from J, the junction kept 2 bases outside the gene matches. Germline CDR1 and CDR2: SGHTA and FQGNSA. In nucleotides, the CDR3 is TGTGCCAGTGGACTAGCGGTCTCCTACGAGCAGTACTTC. This sequence encodes CASGLAVSYEQYF.

This clone was seen once. The rearrangement links TRBV5-6 to TRBJ2-1, with D possibly TRBD2 on 6 matching bases. Trimming removed 3 bases at V and 0 bases at J, with 10 bases between. CDR3 length equals 15 residues. Germline CDR1 is SGHDT and CDR2 is YYEEEE. In nucleotides, the CDR3 is TGTGCCAGCAGCTCGGGACTGAGCTCCTACAATGAGCAGTTCTTC. This gives the protein CASSSGLSSYNEQFF.

The chain employs TRBV7-9 and TRBJ2-5; unclear D gene. With 8 bases removed from V and 1 base from J, the gap between germline ends came to 11 bases. CDR3 length: 13 residues. Germline CDR1 reads SEHNR; CDR2 reads FQNEAQ (reference sequence). The CDR3 loop reads CASSREIQETQYF. CDR3 nucleotides: TGTGCCAGCTCCCGCGAAATCCAAGAGACCCAGTACTTC.

The chain employs TRBV14 and TRBJ2-3, with D possibly being TRBD2 (6 bases). This CDR3 comprises 14 residues. Germline CDR1 and CDR2: SGHDN and FVKESK. The V end lost 1 base, the J end lost 4 bases, and 9 bases lay between the germline ends. The CDR3 DNA follows: TGTGCCAGCAGCCAAGGGAGGGCCGCAGATACGCAGTATTTT. As protein: CASSQGRAADTQYF.

This rearrangement joins TRBV5-1 to TRBJ1-2; D might be TRBD1 (5 bases). V lost 1 base, J lost 4 bases, and 11 bases lay in between. CDR1 is SGHRS and CDR2 is YFSETQ in the germline V gene. This CDR3 has 14 amino acids. The CDR3 region has the DNA TGCGCCAGCAGCTTGAGCAGCCAGGGCTATGGCTACACCTTC. Encoded protein: CASSLSSQGYGYTF. Complete variable domain (other parts from reference TRBV5-1 and TRBJ1-2): KAGVTQTPRYLIKTRGQQVTLSCSPISGHRSVSWYQQTPGQGLQFLFEYFSETQRNKGNFPGRFSGRQFSNSRSEMNVSTLELGDSALYLCASSLSSQGYGYTFGSGTRLTVV.

The J gene is TRBJ2-7, the V gene TRBV6-6; 7 bases are shared with TRBD1. The J segment lost 0 bases and the V segment lost 2 bases, leaving 1 base of the junction unmatched. The CDR3 spans 14 residues. The germline CDR1 and CDR2 sequences are MNHNY and SVGAGI (reference sequence). CDR3 amino acids: CASSYGTASYEQYF. The CDR3, as DNA: TGTGCCAGCAGTTACGGGACAGCCTCCTACGAGCAGTACTTC.

The chain is built from TRBV3-1 (or the pseudogene TRBV3-2) and TRBJ1-5; 7 bases align to TRBD1. Unmatched junction bases numbered 3, after V lost 3 bases and J lost 7 bases. The germline gives CDR1 LGHDT, CDR2 YNNKEL (reference sequence). CDR3 length: 13 amino acids. This chain's CDR3 is CASSHDRVQPQHF. DNA for the CDR3: TGTGCCAGCAGCCACGACAGGGTCCAGCCCCAGCATTTT.

The rearrangement uses TRBV3-1 (or the pseudogene TRBV3-2) and TRBJ1-2, with TRBD1 matching 10 bases. Germline lookup yields CDR1 LGHDT and CDR2 YNNKEL (reference sequence). Trimming at V came to 0 bases and at J to 4 bases, leaving 5 bases not matched to a gene. The CDR3 sequence is 16 residues long. The CDR3 is CASSQDRGQGIYGYTF. CDR3 in DNA: TGTGCCAGCAGCCAAGATCGGGGACAGGGGATCTATGGCTACACCTTC.

This clone was observed once. This chain uses TRBV6-1 with TRBJ1-1; tentatively, D is TRBD1 (6 bases). Germline assignment: CDR1 MNHNS and CDR2 SASEGT. V was shortened by 3 bases and J by 5 bases, with 13 bases between the two germline ends. The CDR3 covers 14 residues. CDR3 nucleotides: TGTGCCAGCAGTGAGGGGGCCCCGGGGACTGAAGCTTTCTTT. The encoded protein is CASSEGAPGTEAFF.

J is TRBJ1-2 and V is TRBV5-1, with a weak D call TRBD1 (6 bases). Trimming took off 6 bases at V and 6 bases at J, with 15 bases between the two ends. The germline V gene encodes CDR1 SGHRS and CDR2 YFSETQ. This CDR3 is 13 amino acids long. CDR3 sequence: CASTFRGADGYTF. CDR3 DNA: TGCGCCAGCACGTTCCGGGGGGCGGATGGCTACACCTTC.

The table lists this clone with a few counts. The chain links TRBV5-4 to TRBJ2-7; 7 nucleotides agree with TRBD1. V shed 2 bases and J 4 bases; nucleotides not matched to a gene: 3. CDR1 and CDR2 (germline): SGHNT, YYREEE (reference sequence). This CDR3 is built from 13 residues. The CDR3 nucleotides are TGTGCCAGCAGCTTAGACAGGGCTTACGAGCAGTACTTC. Translation gives CASSLDRAYEQYF.

The gene calls are TRBV5-4 and TRBJ1-1; possibly TRBD1 for D (5 bases). CDR1 is SGHNT, CDR2 YYREEE, per germline (reference sequence). V lost 0 bases and J lost 5, with 11 bases in between. CDR3 length: 14 amino acids. CDR3 sequence (DNA): TGTGCCAGCAGCTTGGAACGGGGGGTTACTGAAGCTTTCTTT. Protein sequence: CASSLERGVTEAFF.

The gene calls are TRBV7-9 and TRBJ1-1; perhaps TRBD1 as D (6 bases). Per germline, CDR1 SEHNR and CDR2 FQNEAQ (reference sequence). Trimming cost V 5 bases and J 0 bases, with 19 bases left between them. CDR3 length: 17 residues. The CDR3 nucleotides read TGTGCCAGCAGCGATCCTTTTTTACAGGGTTTGAACACTGAAGCTTTCTTT. As protein: CASSDPFLQGLNTEAFF.

The chain is built from TRBV7-9 and TRBJ1-3; no reliable D call. Trimming pared 1 base from V and 0 bases from J, leaving 7 bases between. The V gene's germline CDR1 is SEHNR and CDR2 FQNEAQ (reference sequence). This CDR3 has 15 amino acids. CDR3 nucleotides: TGTGCCAGCAGCTTAGACGGGAGCTCTGGAAACACCATATATTTT. This gives the protein CASSLDGSSGNTIYF. Looking up the rest from reference TRBV7-9 and TRBJ1-3 gives the full variable domain: DTGVSQNPRHKITKRGQNVTFRCDPISEHNRLYWYRQTLGQGPEFLTYFQNEAQLEKSRLLSDRFSAERPKGSFSTLEIQRTEQGDSAMYLCASSLDGSSGNTIYFGEGSWLTVV.